Following are 5 T cell receptor beta chains from one sample sequenced in a study of control samples from healthy donors and cancer patients. Repertoires were generated with immunoSEQ multiplex PCR, while TCRdb's copy carries only in-frame clones and drops some. The data show 120,000 to 150,000 clones, with around 90% seen just once and around 4.6% held by the top ten. Sequenced sample: blood. The receptors derive from a man aged 30 to 39 in good health.

The CDR3 loop reads CASSDSGLAKNIQYF. In DNA, the CDR3 is TGTGCCAGCAGTGATTCGGGGCTAGCCAAAAACATTCAGTACTTC. V usage is TRBV6-1 and J usage is TRBJ2-4, with D tentatively TRBD1 or TRBD2 (5 bases each). The CDR3 runs 15 residues. Germline V gene lookup returns CDR1 MNHNS and CDR2 SASEGT. V dropped 3 bases and J dropped 0 bases, with 9 bases sitting between them.

The V and J genes are TRBV5-4 and TRBJ1-2; 9 bases fit TRBD1. Trimming cost V 4 bases and J 4 bases; bases outside gene matches: 8. The CDR3 has 15 residues. Germline CDR1 reads SGHNT; CDR2 reads YYREEE (reference sequence). CDR3 region: CASSLWDRVVYGYTF. CDR3 in DNA: TGTGCCAGCAGCCTGTGGGACAGGGTGGTCTATGGCTACACCTTC.

The rearrangement joins TRBV13 to TRBJ2-7, with D perhaps TRBD1 or TRBD2 (6 bases each). CDR1 is PRHDT and CDR2 is FYEKMQ in the germline V gene (reference sequence). V was trimmed by 5 bases and J by 1 base, leaving 18 bases between them. The CDR3 consists of 16 residues. The CDR3, as DNA: TGTGCCAGCAGCCATTTCTTCGGGGGCCCATCCTACGAGCAGTACTTC. It encodes CASSHFFGGPSYEQYF.

The chain carries TRBV4-2 and TRBJ2-5, with D perhaps matching TRBD1 (6 bases). This CDR3 has 14 amino acids. Trimming took off 4 bases at V and 3 bases at J, with 12 bases between the two ends. Per germline, CDR1 LGHNA and CDR2 YNFKEQ. The CDR3 spells CASSRDTAKETQYF. CDR3 DNA: TGTGCCAGCAGCCGGGACACGGCTAAAGAGACCCAGTACTTC.

The genes are TRBV7-3 and TRBJ2-3, with 9 bases lining up with TRBD2. With 1 base clipped from V and 3 bases from J, the junction kept 2 bases outside the gene matches. The CDR3 is 15 amino acids. Germline V gene sequence: CDR1 SGHTA, CDR2 FQGTGA. CDR3 amino acids: CASSLSSGRTDTQYF. The CDR3 coding sequence is TGTGCCAGCAGCTTAAGTAGCGGGAGAACAGATACGCAGTATTTT. The whole variable domain, remainder taken from reference TRBV7-3 and TRBJ2-3, is GAGVSQTPSNKVTEKGKYVELRCDPISGHTALYWYRQSLGQGPEFLIYFQGTGAADDSGLPNDRFFAVRPEGSVSTLKIQRTERGDSAVYLCASSLSSGRTDTQYFGPGTRLTVL.